The 11 T cell receptor beta chains listed next were all sequenced from one sample in a study of cytomegalovirus exposure and HLA in healthy donors (dated by TCRdb to 2015 to 2018). Libraries were prepared through the immunoSEQ multiplex PCR assay. TCRdb limited this immuneACCESS table to in-frame rearrangements with V and J called. A share of clones is missing; checked studies link under half to unresolved V genes, and the rest is unexplained. Present in this sample are about 98,000 clones, about 83% of which were seen just once. Roughly 3.9% of the sample rests with the top ten. The material sequenced was PBMCs. The receptors here all came from a woman in her 30s in good health and CMV-seronegative.

The chain employs TRBV29-1 and TRBJ2-3; TRBD1 aligns across 7 bases. The V segment lost 7 bases and the J segment 2 bases; nucleotides outside the gene matches: 6. Germline V gene lookup returns CDR1 SQVTM and CDR2 ANQGSEA. The length of the CDR3 is 13 residues. The chain's CDR3 is CSADRAPTDTQYF. Here the CDR3 DNA reads TGCAGCGCCGACAGGGCCCCCACAGATACGCAGTATTTT.

The rearrangement links TRBV5-4 to TRBJ2-2; D may be TRBD2 (5 bases). The CDR3 totals 16 residues. CDR1 SGHNT and CDR2 YYREEE come from the germline V gene (reference sequence). V lost 9 bases and J lost 2, with 20 bases in between. The DNA for the CDR3 is TGTGCCACGGGGTGGGTCCCCGGCGCCAACACCGGGGAGCTGTTTTTT. It is translated as CATGWVPGANTGELFF. The complete variable domain, with remaining parts taken from reference TRBV5-4 and TRBJ2-2, reads ETGVTQSPTHLIKTRGQQVTLRCSSQSGHNTVSWYQQALGQGPQFIFQYYREEENGRGNFPPRFSGLQFPNYSSELNVNALELDDSALYLCATGWVPGANTGELFFGEGSRLTVL.

V gene TRBV9 combines with J gene TRBJ2-1, with D possibly being TRBD2 (5 bases). The germline CDR1 and CDR2 sequences are SGDLS and YYNGEE. The CDR3 has 13 amino acids. Trimming cost V 1 base and J 5 bases, with 7 bases left between them. Here the CDR3 reads CASSVSGNNEQFF. CDR3 nucleotides: TGTGCCAGCAGCGTATCCGGGAACAATGAGCAGTTCTTC.

The genes are TRBV5-1 and TRBJ2-7; D gene uncertain. Germline CDR1 is SGHRS and CDR2 is YFSETQ. The CDR3 has 16 residues. Trimming removed 4 bases at V and 0 bases at J, with 17 bases between. The CDR3 nucleotides read TGCGCCAGCAGCCTAAGAGGCTCCACAACCTCCTACGAGCAGTACTTC. It encodes CASSLRGSTTSYEQYF.

The chain combines TRBV27 with TRBJ2-1; a possible D gene is TRBD1 (6 bases). The CDR3 contains 16 residues. Between the trimmed V and J ends, which lost 4 bases and 11 bases, there was a span of 24 bases. CDR1 is MNHEY, CDR2 SMNVEV, per germline (reference sequence). The CDR3 nucleotides read TGTGCCAGCAGTTCCTTTTTGGGGGCCCTAAAAGTTAAGCAGTTCTTC. Translating it yields CASSSFLGALKVKQFF.

The chain is built from TRBV6-6 and TRBJ1-5, with 7 bases fitting TRBD1. Germline values: CDR1 MNHNY, CDR2 SVGAGI (reference sequence). V lost 7 bases, J lost 9 bases, and 12 bases stayed unmatched. This CDR3 is 14 amino acids long. CDR3: CASTQGGGVWPQHF. Written as DNA, the CDR3 is TGTGCCAGCACACAAGGGGGCGGGGTCTGGCCCCAGCATTTT.

V usage is TRBV28 and J usage is TRBJ2-7, with 8 bases matching TRBD2. V lost 10 bases, J lost 6 bases, and 11 bases stayed unmatched. The CDR3 length is 13 residues. Germline CDR1 MDHEN, CDR2 SYDVKM. The CDR3 DNA follows: TGTGCCACCCGGGGTAGCGGGAAACTCGAGCAGTACTTC. Translated, it gives CATRGSGKLEQYF.

To note about this clone: At the DNA level, this CDR3 is encoded by other sequences in the same sample as well. This chain connects TRBV7-2 to TRBJ2-7, with D possibly being TRBD1 (6 bases). Per germline, CDR1 SGHTA and CDR2 FQGNSA. Trimming removed 5 bases at V and 2 bases at J, with 10 bases between. The CDR3 loop spans 13 amino acids. CDR3 bases: TGTGCCAGCAGCCTCAGGGGCCCCTACGAGCAGTACTTC. It specifies CASSLRGPYEQYF.

The J gene is TRBJ1-2, the V gene TRBV6-4; D is perhaps TRBD1 (6 bases). V dropped 0 bases and J dropped 2 bases, with 10 bases sitting between them. The V gene's germline CDR1 is MRHNA and CDR2 SNTAGT. The CDR3 sequence is 15 residues long. CDR3 in amino acids: CASSDSRTGNYGYTF. The CDR3 DNA follows: TGTGCCAGCAGTGACTCGCGAACAGGGAACTATGGCTACACCTTC.

The genes are TRBV5-4 and TRBJ2-3; tentative D call: TRBD1 (6 bases). Trimming took 0 bases from V and 10 from J, leaving 9 bases between them. This CDR3 has 12 amino acids. Germline CDR1 reads SGHNT; CDR2 reads YYREEE (reference sequence). Here the CDR3 reads CASSLDRVAQYF. The CDR3 DNA sequence: TGTGCCAGCAGCTTGGACAGGGTGGCGCAGTATTTT.

The V gene is TRBV7-3, the J gene TRBJ2-5; D may be TRBD1 (6 bases). The V end lost 2 bases, the J end lost 5 bases, and 18 bases lay between the germline ends. CDR1 is SGHTA, CDR2 FQGTGA, per germline. The CDR3 sequence is 16 residues long. CDR3 nucleotide sequence: TGTGCCAGCAGCTTATTGGGGTCTACAGGGTGGGAGACCCAGTACTTC. Protein sequence: CASSLLGSTGWETQYF.